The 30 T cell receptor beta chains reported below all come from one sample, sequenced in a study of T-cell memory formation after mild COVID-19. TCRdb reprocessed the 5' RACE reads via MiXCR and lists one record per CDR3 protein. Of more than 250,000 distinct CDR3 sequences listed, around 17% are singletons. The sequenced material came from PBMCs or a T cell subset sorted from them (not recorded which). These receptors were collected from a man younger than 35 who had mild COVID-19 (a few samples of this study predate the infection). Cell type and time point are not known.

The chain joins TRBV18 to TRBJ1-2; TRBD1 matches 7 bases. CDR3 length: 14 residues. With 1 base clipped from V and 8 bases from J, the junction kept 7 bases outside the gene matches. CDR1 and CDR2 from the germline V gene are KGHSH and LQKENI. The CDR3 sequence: CASSPQTGFLGYTF. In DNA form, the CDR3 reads TGTGCCAGCTCACCACAGACAGGGTTTCTGGGCTACACCTTC.

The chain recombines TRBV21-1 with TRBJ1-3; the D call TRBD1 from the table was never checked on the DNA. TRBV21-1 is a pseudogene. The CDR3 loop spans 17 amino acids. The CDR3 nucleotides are TGTGCCAGCAGCAAAGAAGGCAGGGACGGCTCTGGAAACACCATATATTTT. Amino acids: CASSKEGRDGSGNTIYF.

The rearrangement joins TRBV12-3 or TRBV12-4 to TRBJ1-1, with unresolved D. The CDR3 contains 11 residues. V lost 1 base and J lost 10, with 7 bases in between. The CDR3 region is CASSLGQVAFF. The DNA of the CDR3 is TGTGCCAGCAGTTTAGGGCAGGTAGCTTTCTTT.

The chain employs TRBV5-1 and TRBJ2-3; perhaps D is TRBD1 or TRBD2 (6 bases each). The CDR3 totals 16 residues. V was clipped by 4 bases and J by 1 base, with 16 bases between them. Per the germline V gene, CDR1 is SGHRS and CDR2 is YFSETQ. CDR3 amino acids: CASSPGVAVRTDTQYF. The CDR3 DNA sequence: TGCGCCAGCAGCCCAGGGGTAGCGGTGCGCACAGATACGCAGTATTTT.

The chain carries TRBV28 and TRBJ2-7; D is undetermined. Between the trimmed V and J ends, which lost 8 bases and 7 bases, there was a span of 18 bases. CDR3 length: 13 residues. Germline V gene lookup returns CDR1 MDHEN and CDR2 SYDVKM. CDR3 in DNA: TGTGCCAGCCGACCCGACCAAGGATGGGAGCAGTACGTC. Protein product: CASRPDQGWEQYV.

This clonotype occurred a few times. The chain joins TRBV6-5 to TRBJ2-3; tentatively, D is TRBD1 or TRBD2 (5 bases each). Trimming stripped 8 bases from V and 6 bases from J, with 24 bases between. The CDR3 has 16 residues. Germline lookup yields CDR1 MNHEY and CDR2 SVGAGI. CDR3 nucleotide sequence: TGTGCCAGCGCTCCGGAGGCCCCGCAGGGTGAGGATACGCAGTATTTT. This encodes CASAPEAPQGEDTQYF.

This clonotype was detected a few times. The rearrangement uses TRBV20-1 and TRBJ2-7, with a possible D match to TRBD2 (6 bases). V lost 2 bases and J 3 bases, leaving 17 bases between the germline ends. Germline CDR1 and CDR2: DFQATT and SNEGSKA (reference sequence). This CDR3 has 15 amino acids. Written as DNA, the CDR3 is TGCAGTGCTAGACCCGCGTCAGGAGGGAACTACGAGCAGTACTTC. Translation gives CSARPASGGNYEQYF.

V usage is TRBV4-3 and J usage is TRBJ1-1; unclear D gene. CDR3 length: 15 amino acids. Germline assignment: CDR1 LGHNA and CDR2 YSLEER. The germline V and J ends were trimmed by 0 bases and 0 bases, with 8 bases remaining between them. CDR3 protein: CASSQDRRVNTEAFF. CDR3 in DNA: TGCGCCAGCAGCCAAGATCGGCGGGTGAACACTGAAGCTTTCTTT.

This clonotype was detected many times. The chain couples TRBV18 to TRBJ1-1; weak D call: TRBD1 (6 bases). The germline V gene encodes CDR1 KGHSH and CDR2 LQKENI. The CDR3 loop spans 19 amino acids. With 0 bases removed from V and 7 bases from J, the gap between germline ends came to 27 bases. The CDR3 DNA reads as TGTGCCAGCTCACCACCGTTGGTTTACAGGGAGTGGGGGGATTATGAAGCTTTCTTT. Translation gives CASSPPLVYREWGDYEAFF.

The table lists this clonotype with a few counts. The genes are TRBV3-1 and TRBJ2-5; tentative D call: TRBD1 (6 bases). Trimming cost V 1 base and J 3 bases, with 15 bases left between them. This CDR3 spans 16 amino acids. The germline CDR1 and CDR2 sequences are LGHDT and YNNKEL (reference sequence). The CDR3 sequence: CASSQVGDTDEETQYF. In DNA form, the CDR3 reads TGTGCCAGCAGCCAAGTCGGGGACACGGACGAAGAGACCCAGTACTTC.

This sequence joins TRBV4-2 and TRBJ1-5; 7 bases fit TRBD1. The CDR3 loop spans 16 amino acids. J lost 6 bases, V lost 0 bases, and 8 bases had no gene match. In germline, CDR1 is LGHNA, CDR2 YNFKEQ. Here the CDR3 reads CASSQDAAQGGQPQHF. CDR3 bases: TGTGCCAGCAGCCAAGATGCAGCCCAGGGGGGTCAGCCCCAGCATTTT.

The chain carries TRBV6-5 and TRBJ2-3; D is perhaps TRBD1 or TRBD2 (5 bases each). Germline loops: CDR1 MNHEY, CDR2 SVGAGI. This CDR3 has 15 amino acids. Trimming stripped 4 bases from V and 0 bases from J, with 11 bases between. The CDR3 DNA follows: TGTGCCAGCAGTTCGGACGGGGCTAGCACAGATACGCAGTATTTT. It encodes CASSSDGASTDTQYF.

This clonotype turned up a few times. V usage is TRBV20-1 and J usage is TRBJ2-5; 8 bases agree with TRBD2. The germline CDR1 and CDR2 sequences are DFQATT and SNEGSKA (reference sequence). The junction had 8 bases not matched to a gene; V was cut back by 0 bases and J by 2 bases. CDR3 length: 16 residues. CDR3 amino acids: CSARDLPSGHQETQYF. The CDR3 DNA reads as TGCAGTGCTAGAGATCTGCCTAGCGGGCATCAAGAGACCCAGTACTTC.

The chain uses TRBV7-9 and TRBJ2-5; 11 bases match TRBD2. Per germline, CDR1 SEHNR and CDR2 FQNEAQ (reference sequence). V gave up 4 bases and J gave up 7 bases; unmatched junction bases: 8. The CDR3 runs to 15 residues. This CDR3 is CASSSRLAGLGTQYF. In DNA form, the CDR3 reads TGTGCCAGCAGCTCCAGACTAGCGGGACTGGGGACCCAGTACTTC.

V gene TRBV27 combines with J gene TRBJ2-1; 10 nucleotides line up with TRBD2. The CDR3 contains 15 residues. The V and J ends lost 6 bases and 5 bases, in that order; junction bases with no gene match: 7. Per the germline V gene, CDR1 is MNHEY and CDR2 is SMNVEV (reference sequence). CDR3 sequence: CASSLTSGVNNEQFF. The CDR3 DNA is TGTGCCAGCAGCCTTACTAGCGGGGTAAACAATGAGCAGTTCTTC.

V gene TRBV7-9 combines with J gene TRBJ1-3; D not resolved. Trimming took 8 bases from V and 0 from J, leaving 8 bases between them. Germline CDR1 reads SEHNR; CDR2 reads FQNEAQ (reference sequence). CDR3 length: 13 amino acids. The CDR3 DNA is TGTGCCAGCGAAGCAGGCTCTGGAAACACCATATATTTT. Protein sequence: CASEAGSGNTIYF.

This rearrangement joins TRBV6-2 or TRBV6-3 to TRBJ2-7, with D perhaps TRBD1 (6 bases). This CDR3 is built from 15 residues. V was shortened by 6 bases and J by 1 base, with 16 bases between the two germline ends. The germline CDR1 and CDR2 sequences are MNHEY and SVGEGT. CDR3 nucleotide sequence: TGTGCCAGCAGAGTTGCCGGGACAACATCCTACGAGCAGTACTTC. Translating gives CASRVAGTTSYEQYF.

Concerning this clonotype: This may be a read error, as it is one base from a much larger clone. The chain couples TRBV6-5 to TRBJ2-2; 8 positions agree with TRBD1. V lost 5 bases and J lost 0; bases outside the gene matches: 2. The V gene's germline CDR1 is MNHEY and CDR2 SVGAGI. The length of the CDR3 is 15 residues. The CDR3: CASSKTGANTGELFF. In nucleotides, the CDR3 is TGTGCCAGCAGTAAGACAGGGGCGAACACCGGGGAGCTGTTTTTT.

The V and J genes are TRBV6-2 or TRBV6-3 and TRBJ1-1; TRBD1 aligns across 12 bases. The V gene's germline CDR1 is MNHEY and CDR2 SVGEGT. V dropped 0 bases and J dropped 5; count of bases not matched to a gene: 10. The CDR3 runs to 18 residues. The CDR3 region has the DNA TGTGCCAGCAGTTACTCGCCGGGACAGGGGGCTTTCACGACTGAAGCTTTCTTT. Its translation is CASSYSPGQGAFTTEAFF.

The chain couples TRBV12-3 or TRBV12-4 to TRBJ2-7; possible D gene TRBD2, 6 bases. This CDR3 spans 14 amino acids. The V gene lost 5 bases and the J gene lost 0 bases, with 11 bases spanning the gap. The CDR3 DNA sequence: TGTGCCAGCAGTCGGCGGGGCAGCTCCTACGAGCAGTACTTC. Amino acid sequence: CASSRRGSSYEQYF.

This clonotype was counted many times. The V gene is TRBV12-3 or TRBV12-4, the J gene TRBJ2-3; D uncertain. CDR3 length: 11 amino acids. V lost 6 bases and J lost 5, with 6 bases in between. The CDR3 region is CASRDRDTQYF. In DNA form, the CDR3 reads TGTGCCAGCAGAGACCGAGATACGCAGTATTTT.

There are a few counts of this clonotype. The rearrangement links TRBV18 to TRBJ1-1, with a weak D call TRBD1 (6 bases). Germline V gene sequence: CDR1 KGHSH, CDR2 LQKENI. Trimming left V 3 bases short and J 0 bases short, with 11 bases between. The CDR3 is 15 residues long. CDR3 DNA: TGTGCCAGCTCACCCGGGGGCTCAATGAACACTGAAGCTTTCTTT. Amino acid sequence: CASSPGGSMNTEAFF.

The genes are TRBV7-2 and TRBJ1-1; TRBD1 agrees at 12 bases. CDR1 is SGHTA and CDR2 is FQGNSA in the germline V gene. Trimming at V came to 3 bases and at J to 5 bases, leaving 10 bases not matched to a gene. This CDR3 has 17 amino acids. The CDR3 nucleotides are TGTGCCAGCAGCTTTCCGGGACAGGGGGCGTGGGGAACTGAAGCTTTCTTT. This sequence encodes CASSFPGQGAWGTEAFF.

The CDR3 sequence: CASSIGTTNTGELFF. As DNA, the CDR3 is TGCGCCAGCAGCATTGGGACAACGAACACCGGGGAGCTGTTTTTT. The genes are TRBV5-1 and TRBJ2-2; D possibly corresponds to TRBD1 (6 bases). V was cut by 4 bases and J by 0 bases, with 10 bases left in between. CDR3 length: 15 amino acids. Germline-derived CDR1 and CDR2 are SGHRS and YFSETQ.

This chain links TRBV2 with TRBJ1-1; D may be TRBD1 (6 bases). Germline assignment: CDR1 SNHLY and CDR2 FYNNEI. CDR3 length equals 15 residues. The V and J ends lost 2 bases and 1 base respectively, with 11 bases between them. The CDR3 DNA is TGTGCCAGCAGTGAATGGGGCAGGGGGAACACTGAAGCTTTCTTT. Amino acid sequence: CASSEWGRGNTEAFF.

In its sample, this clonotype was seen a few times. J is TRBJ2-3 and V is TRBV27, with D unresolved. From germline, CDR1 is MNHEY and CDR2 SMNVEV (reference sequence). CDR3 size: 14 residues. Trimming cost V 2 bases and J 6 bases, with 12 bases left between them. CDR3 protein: CASSLAAPDDTQYF. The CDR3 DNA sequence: TGTGCCAGCAGTTTAGCAGCTCCGGACGATACGCAGTATTTT.

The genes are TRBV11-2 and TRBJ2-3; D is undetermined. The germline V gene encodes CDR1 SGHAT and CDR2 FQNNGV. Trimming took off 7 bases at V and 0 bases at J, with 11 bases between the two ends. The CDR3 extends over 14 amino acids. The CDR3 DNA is TGTGCCAGCAAACAACGATTGAGCACAGATACGCAGTATTTT. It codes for CASKQRLSTDTQYF.

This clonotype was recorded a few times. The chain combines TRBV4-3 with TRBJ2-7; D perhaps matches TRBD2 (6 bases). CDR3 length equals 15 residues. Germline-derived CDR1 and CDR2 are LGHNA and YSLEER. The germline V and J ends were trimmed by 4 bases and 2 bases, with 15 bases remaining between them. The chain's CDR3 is CASSPSRTGAYEQYF. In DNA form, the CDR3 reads TGCGCCAGCAGCCCCTCCCGAACGGGGGCCTACGAGCAGTACTTC.

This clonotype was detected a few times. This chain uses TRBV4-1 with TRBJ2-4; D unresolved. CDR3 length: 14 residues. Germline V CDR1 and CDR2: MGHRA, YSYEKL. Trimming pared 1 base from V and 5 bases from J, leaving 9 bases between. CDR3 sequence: CASSQASLENIQYF. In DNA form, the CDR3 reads TGCGCCAGCAGCCAAGCATCCCTAGAAAACATTCAGTACTTC.

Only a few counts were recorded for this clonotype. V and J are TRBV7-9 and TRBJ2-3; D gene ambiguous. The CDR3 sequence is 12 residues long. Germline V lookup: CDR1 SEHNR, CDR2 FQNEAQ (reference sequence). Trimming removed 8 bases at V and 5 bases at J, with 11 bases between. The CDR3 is CASGLQVDTQYF. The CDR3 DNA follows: TGTGCCAGCGGCCTGCAGGTAGATACGCAGTATTTT.